The rows below give T cell receptor beta chains drawn from one sample of a study of primary melanoma T cells and metastatic recurrence. The method was immunoSEQ multiplex PCR; TCRdb's version includes in-frame clones alone and lacks a portion of them. The repertoire holds about 170 clones, with approximately 94% as singletons. Sequences were obtained from melanoma tumor tissue. The receptors derive from a human donor with melanoma. Both conserved end residues are part of each CDR3. A D gene is named only where the DNA matches it firmly. Size is omitted from some rows. Given values are once, few, many or a class for expanded clones.

v_gene,j_gene,d_gene,abundance,CDR3aa,CDR3nt
TRBV15,TRBJ2-2,.,.,CATSREMGGTDSWELFF,TGTGCCACCAGCAGAGAAATGGGCGGGACTGATTCCTGGGAGCTGTTTTTT
TRBV7-5,TRBJ2-1,.,once,CASSLVRQQNEQFF,TGTGCCAGCAGCTTAGTGAGGCAGCAAAATGAGCAGTTCTTC
TRBV19,TRBJ1-1,TRBD1,.,CASSVQGDTEAFF,TGTGCCAGTAGTGTACAGGGGGACACTGAAGCTTTCTTT
TRBV11-3,TRBJ2-3,.,few,CASSRDWSSADTQYF,TGTGCCAGCAGCCGGGACTGGTCTAGCGCAGATACGCAGTATTTT
TRBV11-3,TRBJ1-4,.,.,CASSAGGTWDEKLFF,TGTGCCAGCAGCGCCGGCGGGACATGGGATGAAAAACTGTTTTTT
TRBV6-8,TRBJ1-2,.,once,CASSYSSHSRVYGYTF,TGTGCCAGCAGTTACTCGAGTCACAGTAGAGTCTATGGCTACACCTTC
TRBV19,TRBJ2-2,TRBD1,.,CASSGRTGGYYGELFF,TGTGCCAGTAGTGGCCGGACAGGGGGCTACTACGGGGAGCTGTTTTTT
TRBV30,TRBJ1-2,.,.,CAWSVRTAYGYTF,TGTGCCTGGAGTGTACGGACAGCATATGGCTACACCTTC
TRBV6-8,TRBJ1-2,TRBD1,.,CASSVTGDYGYTF,TGTGCCAGCAGTGTAACAGGGGACTATGGCTACACCTTC
TRBV11-3,TRBJ2-7,TRBD2,.,CASSHGTSGGYEQYF,TGTGCCAGCAGCCACGGTACTAGCGGGGGCTACGAGCAGTACTTC
TRBV19,TRBJ1-5,.,.,CASRLWTDLGSNQPQHF,TGTGCCAGTAGACTCTGGACGGACTTAGGCAGCAATCAGCCCCAGCATTTT
TRBV28,TRBJ2-3,.,.,CASRPQQGRADTQYF,TGTGCCAGCAGACCCCAACAGGGCCGCGCAGATACGCAGTATTTT
TRBV11-3,TRBJ2-1,.,.,CASSRGRAYNEQFF,TGTGCCAGCAGCCGCGGGCGGGCCTACAATGAGCAGTTCTTC